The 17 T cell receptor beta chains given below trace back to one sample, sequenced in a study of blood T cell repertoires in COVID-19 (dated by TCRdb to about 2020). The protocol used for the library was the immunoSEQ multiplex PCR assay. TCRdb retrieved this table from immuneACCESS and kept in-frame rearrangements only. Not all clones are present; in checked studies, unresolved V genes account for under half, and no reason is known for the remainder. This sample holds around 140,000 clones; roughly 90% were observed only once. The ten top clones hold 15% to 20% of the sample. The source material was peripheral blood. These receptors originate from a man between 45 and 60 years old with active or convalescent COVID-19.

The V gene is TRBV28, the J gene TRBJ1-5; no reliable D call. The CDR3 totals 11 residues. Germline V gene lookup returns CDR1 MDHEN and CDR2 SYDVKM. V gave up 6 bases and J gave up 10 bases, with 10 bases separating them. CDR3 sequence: CASSRPGPQHF. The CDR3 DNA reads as TGTGCCAGCAGCCGACCGGGTCCCCAGCATTTT.

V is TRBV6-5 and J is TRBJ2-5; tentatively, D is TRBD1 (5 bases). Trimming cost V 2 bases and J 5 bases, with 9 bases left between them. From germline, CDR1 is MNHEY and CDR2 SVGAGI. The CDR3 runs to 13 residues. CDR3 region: CASSYRGGETQYF. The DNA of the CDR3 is TGTGCCAGCAGTTACAGGGGTGGGGAGACCCAGTACTTC.

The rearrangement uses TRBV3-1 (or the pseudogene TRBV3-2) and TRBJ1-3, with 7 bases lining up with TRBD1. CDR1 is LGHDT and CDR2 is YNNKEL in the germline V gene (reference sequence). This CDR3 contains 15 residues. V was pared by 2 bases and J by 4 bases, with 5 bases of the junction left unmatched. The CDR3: CASSQPNRGGNTIYF. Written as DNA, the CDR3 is TGTGCCAGCAGCCAACCGAACAGGGGAGGAAACACCATATATTTT.

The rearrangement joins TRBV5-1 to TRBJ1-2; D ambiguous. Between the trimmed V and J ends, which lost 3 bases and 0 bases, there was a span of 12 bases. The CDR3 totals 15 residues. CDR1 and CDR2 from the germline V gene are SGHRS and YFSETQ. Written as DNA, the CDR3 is TGCGCCAGCAGCTACTCCGGGGAAGCTAACTATGGCTACACCTTC. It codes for CASSYSGEANYGYTF.

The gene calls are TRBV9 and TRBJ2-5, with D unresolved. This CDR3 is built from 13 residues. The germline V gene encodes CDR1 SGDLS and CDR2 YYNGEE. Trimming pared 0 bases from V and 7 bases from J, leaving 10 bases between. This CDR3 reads CASSVVPERTQYF. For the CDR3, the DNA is TGTGCCAGCAGCGTAGTACCGGAGAGGACCCAGTACTTC. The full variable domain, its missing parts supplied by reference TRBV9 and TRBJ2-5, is DSGVTQTPKHLITATGQRVTLRCSPRSGDLSVYWYQQSLDQGLQFLIQYYNGEERAKGNILERFSAQQFPDLHSELNLSSLELGDSALYFCASSVVPERTQYFGPGTRLLVL.

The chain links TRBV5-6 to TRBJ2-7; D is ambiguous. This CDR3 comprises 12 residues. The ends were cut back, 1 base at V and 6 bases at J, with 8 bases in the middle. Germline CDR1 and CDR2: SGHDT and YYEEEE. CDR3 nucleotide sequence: TGTGCCAGCAGCTTGTCGCGATCCGAGCAGTACTTC. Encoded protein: CASSLSRSEQYF.

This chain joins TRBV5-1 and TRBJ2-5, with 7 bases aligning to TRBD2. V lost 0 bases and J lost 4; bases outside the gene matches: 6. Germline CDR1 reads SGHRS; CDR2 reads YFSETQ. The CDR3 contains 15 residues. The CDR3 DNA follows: TGCGCCAGCAGCTTGGGTGCAGGGAGGGGAGAGACCCAGTACTTC. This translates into CASSLGAGRGETQYF.

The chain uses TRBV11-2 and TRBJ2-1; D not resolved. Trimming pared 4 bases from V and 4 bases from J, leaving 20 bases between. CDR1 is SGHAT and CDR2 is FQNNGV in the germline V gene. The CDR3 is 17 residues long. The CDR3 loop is CASSSPKNRVEYNEQFF. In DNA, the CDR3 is TGTGCCAGCAGCTCTCCCAAAAACCGAGTGGAGTACAATGAGCAGTTCTTC.

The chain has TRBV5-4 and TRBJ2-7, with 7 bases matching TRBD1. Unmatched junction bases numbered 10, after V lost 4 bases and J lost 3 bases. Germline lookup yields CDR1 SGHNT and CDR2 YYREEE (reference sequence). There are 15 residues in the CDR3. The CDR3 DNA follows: TGTGCCAGCAGCGAGCCGGGACAGAGGAGCTACGAGCAGTACTTC. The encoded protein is CASSEPGQRSYEQYF.

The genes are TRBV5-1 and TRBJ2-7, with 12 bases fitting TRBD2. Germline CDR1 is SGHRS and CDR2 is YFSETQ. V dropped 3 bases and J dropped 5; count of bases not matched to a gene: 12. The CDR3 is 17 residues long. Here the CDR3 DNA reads TGCGCCAGCAGCTCCCCTCCTAGCGGGGGGGCCGGTAACGAGCAGTACTTC. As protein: CASSSPPSGGAGNEQYF.

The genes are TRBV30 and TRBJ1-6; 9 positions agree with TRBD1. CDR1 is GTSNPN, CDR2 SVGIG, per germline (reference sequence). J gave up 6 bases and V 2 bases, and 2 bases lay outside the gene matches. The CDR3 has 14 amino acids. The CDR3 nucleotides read TGTGCCTGGAGTAAGGACAGGGGTAATTCACCCCTCCACTTT. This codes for CAWSKDRGNSPLHF.

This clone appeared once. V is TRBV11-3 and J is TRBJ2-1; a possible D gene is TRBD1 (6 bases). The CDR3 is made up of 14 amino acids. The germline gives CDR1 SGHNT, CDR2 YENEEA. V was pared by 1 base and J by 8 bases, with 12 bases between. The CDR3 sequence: CASSLAGEGDEQFF. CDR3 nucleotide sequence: TGTGCCAGCAGCTTAGCCGGTGAGGGGGATGAGCAGTTCTTC.

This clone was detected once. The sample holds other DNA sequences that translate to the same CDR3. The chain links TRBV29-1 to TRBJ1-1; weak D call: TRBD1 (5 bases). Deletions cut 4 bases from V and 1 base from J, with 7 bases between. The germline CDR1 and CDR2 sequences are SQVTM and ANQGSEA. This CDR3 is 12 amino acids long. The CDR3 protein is CSVVGGNTEAFF. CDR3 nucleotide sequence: TGCAGCGTTGTGGGGGGGAACACTGAAGCTTTCTTT. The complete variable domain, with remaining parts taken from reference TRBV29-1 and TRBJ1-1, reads SAVISQKPSRDICQRGTSLTIQCQVDSQVTMMFWYRQQPGQSLTLIATANQGSEATYESGFVIDKFPISRPNLTFSTLTVSNMSPEDSSIYLCSVVGGNTEAFFGQGTRLTVV.

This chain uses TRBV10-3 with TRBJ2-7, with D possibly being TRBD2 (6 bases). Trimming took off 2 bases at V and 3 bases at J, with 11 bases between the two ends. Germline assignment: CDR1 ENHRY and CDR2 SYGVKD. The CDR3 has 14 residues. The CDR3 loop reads CAISERESVYEQYF. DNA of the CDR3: TGTGCCATCAGTGAGCGGGAGTCGGTCTACGAGCAGTACTTC.

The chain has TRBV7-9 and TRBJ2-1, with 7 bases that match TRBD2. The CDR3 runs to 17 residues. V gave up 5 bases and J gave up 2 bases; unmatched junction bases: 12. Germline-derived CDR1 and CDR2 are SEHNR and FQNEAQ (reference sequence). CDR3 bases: TGTGCCAGCAGCCCACGTGTGCGGGAGAGGGCCTACAATGAGCAGTTCTTC. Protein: CASSPRVRERAYNEQFF.

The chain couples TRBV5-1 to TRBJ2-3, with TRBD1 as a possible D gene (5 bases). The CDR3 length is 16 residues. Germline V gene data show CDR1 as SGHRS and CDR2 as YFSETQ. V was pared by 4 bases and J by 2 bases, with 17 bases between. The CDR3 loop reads CASSIPKGLTTDTQYF. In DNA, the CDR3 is TGCGCCAGCAGCATCCCCAAGGGGCTTACCACAGATACGCAGTATTTT.

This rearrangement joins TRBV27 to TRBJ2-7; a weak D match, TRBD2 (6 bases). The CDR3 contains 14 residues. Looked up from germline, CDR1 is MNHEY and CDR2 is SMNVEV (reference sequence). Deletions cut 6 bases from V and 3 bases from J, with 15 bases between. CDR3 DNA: TGTGCCAGCAGCCTTGGAGGGATGGGCTACGAGCAGTACTTC. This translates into CASSLGGMGYEQYF.